One sample yielded the 2 T cell receptor beta chains listed below, sequenced in a study of T cells in Graves' hyperthyroidism and ophthalmopathy (dated 2019 in TCRdb). Library method: multiplex PCR. The run used an Illumina HiSeq 2000. The TCR beta CDR3 regions were amplified from RNA transcripts. A first-round RT-PCR of the TCR CDR3 used the HTBI primer set with the Qiagen OneStep RT-PCR kit. TCRdb reanalyzed the raw reads on its own, using fastp at Q25 for trimming and MiXCR for clone calling, and kept in-frame beta chains. Here each entry gathers all rows of one CDR3 protein and keeps the most common genes and DNA. The sample table holds 450,000 to 650,000 distinct CDR3 sequences, of which roughly 18% were seen once. Approximately 18% of the sample goes to the ten largest clones. Sequencing was carried out using blood. All receptors come from a woman under 30 with Graves' ophthalmopathy.

V is TRBV15 and J is TRBJ2-3; D ambiguous. Looked up from germline, CDR1 is LNHNV and CDR2 is YYDKDF (reference sequence). The CDR3 contains 14 residues. With 0 bases removed from V and 1 base from J, the gap between germline ends came to 5 bases. CDR3 sequence: CATSREPRTDTQYF. CDR3 bases: TGTGCCACCAGCAGAGAACCGCGCACAGATACGCAGTATTTT.

This clonotype was recorded at least ten times. The rearrangement joins TRBV6-2 or TRBV6-3 to TRBJ2-7; D is perhaps TRBD2 (5 bases). Per germline, CDR1 MNHEY and CDR2 SVGEGT. This CDR3 is 13 amino acids long. V was shortened by 0 bases and J by 4 bases, with 7 bases between the two germline ends. This CDR3 reads CASSYSGVYEQYF. For the CDR3, the DNA is TGTGCCAGCAGTTACTCCGGGGTTTACGAGCAGTACTTC.